Presented here are 20 T cell receptor beta chains from one specimen sequenced in a study of healthy donors' naive CD4 and CD8 T cells. TCR libraries were built from 450 to 650 ng of total RNA by linear amplification. TCRdb ran MiXCR on the reads and lists one entry per CDR3 protein. The sample lists 180,000 or so distinct CDR3 sequences, over 60% seen once, with around 2% in the top ten. The sequencing input was naive CD4+ and CD8+ T cells sorted from blood, pooled from several donors. These receptors came from a pool of human donors in good health; the sample pools cells from several healthy donors.

The chain couples TRBV6-5 to TRBJ1-3, with 8 bases that match TRBD1. This CDR3 contains 15 residues. Trimming at V came to 6 bases and at J to 2 bases, leaving 6 bases not matched to a gene. Germline V gene lookup returns CDR1 MNHEY and CDR2 SVGAGI. This chain's CDR3 is CASRIEQGAGNTIYF. CDR3 nucleotides: TGTGCCAGCAGGATCGAACAGGGGGCTGGAAACACCATATATTTT.

The V gene is TRBV29-1, the J gene TRBJ1-2, with D uncertain. Trimming shortened V by 1 base and J by 3 bases, and 15 bases separated the two germline ends. Germline CDR1 and CDR2: SQVTM and ANQGSEA. This CDR3 is 15 amino acids long. Here the CDR3 DNA reads TGCAGCGTTGAAGGACCGGACGGAAGATACTATGGCTACACCTTC. This translates into CSVEGPDGRYYGYTF.

The CDR3 sequence: CASSDLGSNYGYTF. In nucleotides, the CDR3 is TGTGCCAGCAGTGATTTGGGGAGTAACTATGGCTACACCTTC. The rearrangement joins TRBV2 to TRBJ1-2, with D unclear. The CDR3 has 14 residues. Germline loops: CDR1 SNHLY, CDR2 FYNNEI. Trimming took 3 bases from V and 1 from J, leaving 9 bases between them.

The chain combines TRBV19 with TRBJ1-5; D is unresolved. The germline gives CDR1 LNHDA, CDR2 SQIVND (reference sequence). Trimming stripped 2 bases from V and 3 bases from J, with 8 bases between. This CDR3 spans 14 amino acids. CDR3 in DNA: TGTGCCAGTAGTATAACGGGTATCAATCAGCCCCAGCATTTT. Protein sequence: CASSITGINQPQHF.

The V and J genes are TRBV5-5 and TRBJ2-7; no clear D. V was trimmed by 5 bases and J by 0 bases, leaving 18 bases between them. This CDR3 is built from 16 residues. The germline V gene encodes CDR1 SGHKS and CDR2 YYEKEE (reference sequence). The CDR3 spells CASREQAAVFSYEQYF. The CDR3 DNA reads TGTGCCAGCAGAGAGCAGGCAGCTGTTTTCTCCTACGAGCAGTACTTC.

The CDR3: CSVERLNYGYTF. CDR3 DNA sequence: TGCAGCGTTGAAAGACTTAACTATGGCTACACCTTC. The rearrangement joins TRBV29-1 to TRBJ1-2, with D unresolved. This CDR3 comprises 12 residues. Per germline, CDR1 SQVTM and CDR2 ANQGSEA. Trimming removed 2 bases at V and 1 base at J, with 5 bases between.

The V and J genes are TRBV12-3 or TRBV12-4 and TRBJ2-1; 15 bases are shared with TRBD2. The CDR3 consists of 15 residues. V was clipped by 6 bases and J by 7 bases; unmatched bases: 4. CDR3 loop: CASSRGLAGGNEQFF. CDR3 DNA: TGTGCCAGCAGCCGGGGACTAGCGGGAGGAAATGAGCAGTTCTTC.

The chain combines TRBV29-1 with TRBJ1-1; tentative D call: TRBD1 (5 bases). Trimming stripped 4 bases from V and 3 bases from J, with 12 bases between. The length of the CDR3 is 13 residues. Germline V gives CDR1 SQVTM, CDR2 ANQGSEA. The CDR3 region has the DNA TGCAGCGTTGTCGGGGCAGGGTACACTGAAGCTTTCTTT. Translated, it gives CSVVGAGYTEAFF.

Only a few counts were recorded for this clonotype. The V gene is TRBV5-1, the J gene TRBJ1-2, with 9 bases identical to TRBD1. The CDR3 contains 15 residues. Germline trimming cut 4 bases from V and 5 bases from J; bases unmatched to any gene: 9. Germline loops: CDR1 SGHRS, CDR2 YFSETQ. CDR3 residues: CASSPATGGIYGYTF. The CDR3 DNA reads as TGCGCCAGCAGCCCAGCGACAGGGGGGATTTATGGCTACACCTTC.

J is TRBJ2-1 and V is TRBV29-1; 16 nucleotides agree with TRBD2. This CDR3 has 18 amino acids. Trimming at V came to 8 bases and at J to 0 bases, leaving 10 bases not matched to a gene. Germline values: CDR1 SQVTM, CDR2 ANQGSEA. The CDR3 coding sequence is TGCAGCTTAACGGCGGGACTAGCGGGAGGGAGCTCCTACAATGAGCAGTTCTTC. Amino acid sequence: CSLTAGLAGGSSYNEQFF.

The V and J genes are TRBV29-1 and TRBJ2-1; 8 bases map to TRBD2. The CDR3 has 14 residues. V dropped 4 bases and J dropped 4; count of bases not matched to a gene: 6. Germline V CDR1 and CDR2: SQVTM, ANQGSEA. In nucleotides, the CDR3 is TGCAGCGTTGTTGAGCTAGCGGGTTACAATGAGCAGTTCTTC. Translation gives CSVVELAGYNEQFF.

This chain uses TRBV5-6 with TRBJ1-1; D uncertain. The V end lost 0 bases, the J end lost 8 bases, and 8 bases lay between the germline ends. Looked up from germline, CDR1 is SGHDT and CDR2 is YYEEEE. This CDR3 is built from 12 residues. The CDR3 here is CASSLGTGEAFF. In nucleotides, the CDR3 is TGTGCCAGCAGCTTGGGGACGGGCGAAGCTTTCTTT.

This clonotype was observed a few times. The chain is built from TRBV18 and TRBJ2-3, with unresolved D. With 3 bases removed from V and 3 bases from J, the gap between germline ends came to 4 bases. This CDR3 region has 12 residues. CDR1 is KGHSH and CDR2 is LQKENI in the germline V gene. CDR3 protein: CASSPGTDTQYF. The DNA for the CDR3 is TGTGCCAGCTCACCGGGGACAGATACGCAGTATTTT. Complete variable domain (other parts from reference TRBV18 and TRBJ2-3): NAGVMQNPRHLVRRRGQEARLRCSPMKGHSHVYWYRQLPEEGLKFMVYLQKENIIDESGMPKERFSAEFPKEGPSILRIQQVVRGDSAAYFCASSPGTDTQYFGPGTRLTVL.

The chain is built from TRBV29-1 and TRBJ2-7, with TRBD1 matching 10 bases. This CDR3 has 15 residues. V was pared by 1 base and J by 4 bases, with 7 bases of the junction left unmatched. Germline assignment: CDR1 SQVTM and CDR2 ANQGSEA. The CDR3 DNA reads as TGCAGCGTTGAAGGTGGGAGGACAGGGGGATACGAGCAGTACTTC. The encoded protein is CSVEGGRTGGYEQYF.

V gene TRBV19 combines with J gene TRBJ2-1; no clear D. Germline V gene lookup returns CDR1 LNHDA and CDR2 SQIVND (reference sequence). The length of the CDR3 is 14 residues. V shed 1 base and J shed 6 bases, with 10 bases lying between them. CDR3 residues: CASSIVTGANEQFF. The CDR3 region has the DNA TGTGCCAGTAGTATAGTTACCGGCGCCAATGAGCAGTTCTTC.

This chain joins TRBV6-5 and TRBJ2-5, with D uncertain. The germline gives CDR1 MNHEY, CDR2 SVGAGI. The V end lost 1 base, the J end lost 0 bases, and 12 bases lay between the germline ends. This CDR3 is built from 16 residues. CDR3 nucleotide sequence: TGTGCCAGCAGTTACTTTGGCGTGGGGTACCAAGAGACCCAGTACTTC. Its translation is CASSYFGVGYQETQYF.

The genes are TRBV7-2 and TRBJ2-7, with D tentatively TRBD2 (5 bases). Germline V CDR1 and CDR2: SGHTA, FQGNSA. V was clipped by 5 bases and J by 2 bases, with 16 bases between them. This CDR3 region has 15 residues. The CDR3 protein is CASSPARETAYEQYV. For the CDR3, the DNA is TGTGCCAGCAGCCCGGCGAGGGAAACCGCCTACGAGCAGTACGTC.

The genes are TRBV28 and TRBJ2-7, with 7 bases identical to TRBD2. The J segment lost 4 bases and the V segment lost 5 bases, leaving 11 bases of the junction unmatched. This CDR3 is 15 amino acids long. Per the germline V gene, CDR1 is MDHEN and CDR2 is SYDVKM. The CDR3 coding sequence is TGTGCCAGCAGTGAACCGGGACTACGAACTTACGAGCAGTACTTC. Protein product: CASSEPGLRTYEQYF.

Remarks on this clonotype: The junction and the germline gene differ at one end; a read error may be behind it. This rearrangement joins TRBV29-1 to TRBJ1-2; D is unclear. The germline V gene has CDR1 SQVTM and CDR2 ANQGSEA. CDR3 length equals 9 residues. CDR3 in amino acids: CSVEDGPDF. The CDR3, as DNA: TGCAGCGTTGAAGATGGGCCAGACTTC.

The genes are TRBV29-1 and TRBJ2-1; D call uncertain. The V gene's germline CDR1 is SQVTM and CDR2 ANQGSEA. The CDR3 contains 8 residues. In DNA, the CDR3 is TGCGGGGTCAATGAGCAGTTCTTC. Its translation: CGVNEQFF.